This paragraph covers one TCR beta chain sequence. The source of the sample is a study of cytomegalovirus exposure and HLA in healthy donors. The primer mix had 60 Vbeta and 13 Jbeta primers. TCRdb's copy holds only in-frame clones and misses some; the assay was immunoSEQ multiplex PCR. Here the sample spans about 200,000 clones, about 80% being singletons. Unmatched junction bases numbered 12, after V lost 2 bases and J lost 6 bases. Germline V CDR1 and CDR2: MGHDK, SYGVNS. CDR3 length: 16 residues. Sequenced material: PBMCs. The chain employs TRBV25-1 and TRBJ1-2; TRBD1 matches at 7 bases. The sequence was collected from a man aged 35-49 years in good health and CMV-seropositive. CDR3 loop: CASSEIGRTGSNGYTF. CDR3 in DNA: TGTGCCAGCAGTGAAATCGGCCGGACAGGATCGAATGGCTACACCTTC.